The present TCR beta chain was sequenced within a study of cytomegalovirus exposure and HLA in healthy donors. About the study: HLA-typed donors contributed 65 million to 95 million unique TCRs, which were held in an early data release.

Healthy bone marrow donors formed the donor group. The length of the CDR3 is 15 residues. In germline, CDR1 is MNHNS, CDR2 SASEGT. V lost 2 bases and J lost 0, with 11 bases in between. Vbeta (60) and Jbeta (13) primers were used in the PCR. Clones were sequenced by immunoSEQ multiplex PCR, and TCRdb holds only the in-frame ones, with some missing. The sample lists around 45,000 clones, approximately 65% occurring once. Regarding this clone: The antigen is unknown.

Study-wide findings and caveats: Researchers reported in a later analysis that a missense DCLRE1C variant was tied to TCR beta V- and J-gene trimming. Segments of the TCR beta V type were, in most cases, productive about 87% or about 30% of the time in an earlier analysis.

Sequencing used PBMCs. The genes are TRBV6-1 and TRBJ2-7; D not resolved. This sequence was found in a man aged 25 to 45 in good health and CMV-seronegative. This CDR3 is CASSEFGDNSYEQYF. DNA for the CDR3: TGTGCCAGCAGTGAATTTGGTGACAACTCCTACGAGCAGTACTTC.